The 15 T cell receptor beta chains below were found in one sample sequenced in a study of patients and donors after allogeneic stem cell transplantation. From the RT-PCR reads, TCRdb called clonotypes with MiXCR, one entry per CDR3 protein. The sample records roughly 940,000 distinct CDR3 sequences, over 15% being singletons. The source material was blood, either unsorted or a sorted T cell fraction (not recorded which). These receptors were collected from a human donor who was either an allogeneic HSCT recipient or a stem cell or donor lymphocyte infusion donor (not recorded which). It is not recorded whose cells these are; they may come from a transplant donor.

J is TRBJ1-6 and V is TRBV10-3; unclear D gene. Per the germline V gene, CDR1 is ENHRY and CDR2 is SYGVKD. Trimming shortened V by 4 bases and J by 4 bases, and 11 bases separated the two germline ends. This CDR3 spans 15 amino acids. CDR3 sequence reads: CAISGVRSYNSPLHF. CDR3 sequence (DNA): TGTGCCATCAGTGGCGTCAGAAGTTATAATTCACCCCTCCACTTT.

The chain recombines TRBV6-5 with TRBJ2-7; D is unclear. The CDR3 consists of 12 residues. With 5 bases removed from V and 6 bases from J, the gap between germline ends came to 11 bases. Germline V gene data show CDR1 as MNHEY and CDR2 as SVGAGI. CDR3 nucleotide sequence: TGTGCCAGCAGTCGGGTCCCCAGCGAGCAGTACTTC. Protein: CASSRVPSEQYF.

The table lists this clonotype with a few counts. The V and J genes are TRBV20-1 and TRBJ1-3; D unclear. The germline V gene has CDR1 DFQATT and CDR2 SNEGSKA (reference sequence). The ends were cut back, 5 bases at V and 2 bases at J, with 10 bases in the middle. The length of the CDR3 is 13 residues. Written as DNA, the CDR3 is TGCAGTGCTCGAATGGGGACTGGAAACACCATATATTTT. Translation: CSARMGTGNTIYF.

This clonotype was seen more than once but under ten times. This chain uses TRBV2 with TRBJ1-2; D may be TRBD1 (6 bases). This CDR3 comprises 15 residues. Germline loops: CDR1 SNHLY, CDR2 FYNNEI. V gave up 4 bases and J gave up 8 bases, with 20 bases separating them. The CDR3 DNA sequence: TGTGCCAGCAGTGGGGAGACAGGATCCGTTGGCGGCTACACCTTC. It yields the protein CASSGETGSVGGYTF.

As for this clonotype: Mismatch with germline at one junction end may stem from a read error. The chain has TRBV29-1 and TRBJ2-2; D could derive from TRBD1 or TRBD2 (5 bases each). The germline gives CDR1 SQVTM, CDR2 ANQGSEA. The CDR3 extends over 12 amino acids. The CDR3 DNA is TGCAGCGTTGAAGCAGGGATCGGGGACCTGTTTTTT. It codes for CSVEAGIGDLFF.

V gene TRBV11-2 combines with J gene TRBJ2-4, with 14 bases fitting TRBD2. CDR3 length equals 18 residues. The ends lost 5 bases at V and 0 bases at J; junction bases unmatched: 6. Germline CDR1 reads SGHAT; CDR2 reads FQNNGV. For the CDR3, the DNA is TGTGCCAGCAGCCCGGGACTAGCGGGGGAAATAGCCAAAAACATTCAGTACTTC. Protein product: CASSPGLAGEIAKNIQYF.

The chain couples TRBV9 to TRBJ2-2, with 11 bases aligning to TRBD1. The CDR3 runs 15 residues. V was clipped by 3 bases and J by 8 bases; unmatched bases: 6. The germline V gene encodes CDR1 SGDLS and CDR2 YYNGEE. CDR3 nucleotides: TGTGCCAGCAGCGGGACAGGGGGCTTTGGAGGGGAGCTGTTTTTT. The encoded protein is CASSGTGGFGGELFF.

This clonotype was picked up a small number of times. The chain combines TRBV24-1 with TRBJ1-5, with 8 bases lining up with TRBD1. Trimming at V came to 1 base and at J to 1 base, leaving 2 bases not matched to a gene. The CDR3 consists of 16 residues. Germline V gene lookup returns CDR1 KGHDR and CDR2 SFDVKD. CDR3 region: CATSDFRGRSNQPQHF. CDR3 nucleotides: TGTGCCACCAGTGATTTCAGGGGGCGAAGCAATCAGCCCCAGCATTTT.

This clonotype was counted only a few times. The chain links TRBV9 to TRBJ2-2, with D possibly TRBD2 on 5 matching bases. The germline V gene has CDR1 SGDLS and CDR2 YYNGEE. V lost 1 base and J lost 7, with 14 bases in between. The CDR3 consists of 15 residues. CDR3 sequence (DNA): TGTGCCAGCAGCGTATCGGGCAGGACTGACGGGGAGCTGTTTTTT. Translated: CASSVSGRTDGELFF.

The chain links TRBV6-5 to TRBJ1-5; no definite D call. V lost 4 bases and J lost 3, with 13 bases in between. The CDR3 length is 15 residues. Per germline, CDR1 MNHEY and CDR2 SVGAGI. CDR3 protein: CASSSELGVNQPQHF. The CDR3 DNA sequence: TGTGCCAGCAGTTCGGAGCTGGGCGTCAATCAGCCCCAGCATTTT.

The rearrangement uses TRBV6-5 and TRBJ1-1, with TRBD1 matching 9 bases. Germline lookup yields CDR1 MNHEY and CDR2 SVGAGI. Germline trimming cut 2 bases from V and 7 bases from J; bases unmatched to any gene: 2. This CDR3 is built from 13 residues. CDR3 coding DNA: TGTGCCAGCAGTTACGGGACAGGGCTTGAAGCTTTCTTT. Amino acid sequence: CASSYGTGLEAFF.

This clonotype appeared a few times. The chain is built from TRBV2 and TRBJ2-2; the match to TRBD1 covers 7 bases. Germline CDR1 reads SNHLY; CDR2 reads FYNNEI. The CDR3 runs to 14 residues. V was pared by 6 bases and J by 5 bases, with 6 bases of the junction left unmatched. Here the CDR3 reads CASRADRRTGELFF. In DNA form, the CDR3 reads TGTGCCAGCAGAGCGGACAGGAGGACCGGGGAGCTGTTTTTT.

The chain uses TRBV6-2 or TRBV6-3 and TRBJ1-2; 8 nucleotides agree with TRBD1. Germline CDR1 is MNHEY and CDR2 is SVGEGT. The CDR3 extends over 13 amino acids. The V gene end was trimmed by 11 bases and the J gene end by 4 bases; junction bases not matched to a gene: 9. CDR3 amino acids: CAARDRRSYGYTF. Here the CDR3 DNA reads TGTGCCGCCCGGGACAGGAGATCCTATGGCTACACCTTC.

The genes are TRBV7-8 and TRBJ1-5; D is perhaps TRBD1 (6 bases). CDR1 SGHVS and CDR2 FQNEAQ come from the germline V gene. With 1 base removed from V and 3 bases from J, the gap between germline ends came to 10 bases. The CDR3 spans 15 residues. CDR3 sequence reads: CASSLVDRPNQPQHF. CDR3 coding DNA: TGTGCCAGCAGCTTAGTGGACAGACCCAATCAGCCCCAGCATTTT.

V and J are TRBV10-3 and TRBJ1-5; D is perhaps TRBD1 (6 bases). The ends were cut back, 2 bases at V and 4 bases at J, with 9 bases in the middle. Germline V gene sequence: CDR1 ENHRY, CDR2 SYGVKD. The CDR3 is 14 amino acids. This chain's CDR3 is CAISERTENQPQHF. The DNA of the CDR3 is TGTGCCATCAGTGAGAGGACAGAGAATCAGCCCCAGCATTTT.